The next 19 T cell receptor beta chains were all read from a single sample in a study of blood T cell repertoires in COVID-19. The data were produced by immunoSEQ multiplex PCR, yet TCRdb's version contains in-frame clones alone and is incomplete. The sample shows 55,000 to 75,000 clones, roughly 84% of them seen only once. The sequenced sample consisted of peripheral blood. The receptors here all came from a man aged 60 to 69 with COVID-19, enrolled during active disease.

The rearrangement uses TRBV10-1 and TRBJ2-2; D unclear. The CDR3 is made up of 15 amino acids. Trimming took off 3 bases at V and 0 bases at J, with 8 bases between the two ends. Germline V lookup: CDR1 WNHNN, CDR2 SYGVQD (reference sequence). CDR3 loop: CASSDRSTNTGELFF. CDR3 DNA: TGCGCCAGCAGTGATCGGAGTACGAACACCGGGGAGCTGTTTTTT.

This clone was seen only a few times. The chain's CDR3 is CASSLVAGSGNTIYF. In DNA form, the CDR3 reads TGTGCCAGCAGCTTAGTGGCAGGCTCTGGAAACACCATATATTTT. The chain combines TRBV7-9 with TRBJ1-3; D remains unclear. The CDR3 runs to 15 residues. CDR1 and CDR2 (germline): SEHNR, FQNEAQ (reference sequence). V was pared by 1 base and J by 0 bases, with 7 bases between.

The DNA for the CDR3 is TGTGCCAGCTCACCAGGGGCGGGAGCTTCCTACGAGCAGTACTTC. Its protein product is CASSPGAGASYEQYF. V usage is TRBV18 and J usage is TRBJ2-7, with 7 bases fitting TRBD2. Germline assignment: CDR1 KGHSH and CDR2 LQKENI. V dropped 2 bases and J dropped 1; count of bases not matched to a gene: 5. The CDR3 is 15 residues long.

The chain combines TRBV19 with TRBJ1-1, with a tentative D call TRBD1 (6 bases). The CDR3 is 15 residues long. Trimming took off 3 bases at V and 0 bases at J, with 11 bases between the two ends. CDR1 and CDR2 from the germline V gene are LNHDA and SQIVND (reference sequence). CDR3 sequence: CASSIDGQMNTEAFF. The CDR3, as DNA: TGTGCCAGTAGTATCGACGGACAGATGAACACTGAAGCTTTCTTT.

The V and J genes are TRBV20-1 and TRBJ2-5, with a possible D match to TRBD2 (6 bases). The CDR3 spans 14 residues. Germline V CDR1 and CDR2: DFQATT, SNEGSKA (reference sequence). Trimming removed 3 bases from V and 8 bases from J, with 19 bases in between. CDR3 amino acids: CSASFLATLGTQYF. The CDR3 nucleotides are TGCAGTGCTAGTTTTCTAGCGACTCTGGGAACCCAGTACTTC.

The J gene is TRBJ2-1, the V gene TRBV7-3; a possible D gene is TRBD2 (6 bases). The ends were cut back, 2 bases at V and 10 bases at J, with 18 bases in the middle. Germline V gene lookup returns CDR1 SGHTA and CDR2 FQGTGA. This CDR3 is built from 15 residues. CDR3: CASSLALAEANEQFF. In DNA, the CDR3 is TGTGCCAGCAGCTTAGCACTAGCCGAAGCGAACGAGCAGTTCTTC.

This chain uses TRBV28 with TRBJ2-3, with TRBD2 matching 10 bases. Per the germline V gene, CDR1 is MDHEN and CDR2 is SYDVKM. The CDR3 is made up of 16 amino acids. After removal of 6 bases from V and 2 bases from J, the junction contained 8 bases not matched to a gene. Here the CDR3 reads CASRQPSGSSTDTQYF. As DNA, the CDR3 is TGTGCCAGCAGGCAACCTAGCGGGAGTTCCACAGATACGCAGTATTTT.

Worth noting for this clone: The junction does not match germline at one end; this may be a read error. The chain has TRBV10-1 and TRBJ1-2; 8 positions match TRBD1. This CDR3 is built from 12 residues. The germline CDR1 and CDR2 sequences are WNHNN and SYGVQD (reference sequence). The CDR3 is CASSDGQGSEGF. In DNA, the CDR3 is TGCGCCAGCAGTGATGGACAGGGATCAGAAGGGTTC.

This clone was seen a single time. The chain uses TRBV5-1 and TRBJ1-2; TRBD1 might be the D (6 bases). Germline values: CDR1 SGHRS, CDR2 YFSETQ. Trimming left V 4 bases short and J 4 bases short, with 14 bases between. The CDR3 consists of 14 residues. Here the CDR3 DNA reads TGCGCCAGCAGCGCTTCGACAGGTTCCTATGGCTACACCTTC. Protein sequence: CASSASTGSYGYTF.

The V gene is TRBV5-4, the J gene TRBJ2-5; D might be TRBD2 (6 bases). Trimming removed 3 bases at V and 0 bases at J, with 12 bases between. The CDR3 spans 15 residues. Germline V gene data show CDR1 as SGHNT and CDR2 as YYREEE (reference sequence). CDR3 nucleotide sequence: TGTGCCAGCAGCTATATCGGGGGTAACCAAGAGACCCAGTACTTC. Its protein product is CASSYIGGNQETQYF.

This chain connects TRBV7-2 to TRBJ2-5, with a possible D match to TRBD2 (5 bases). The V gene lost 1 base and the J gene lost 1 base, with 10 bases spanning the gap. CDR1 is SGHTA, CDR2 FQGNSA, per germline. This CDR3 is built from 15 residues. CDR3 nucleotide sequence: TGTGCCAGCAGCTTAGTGGCGGCGGGCCAAGAGACCCAGTACTTC. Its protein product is CASSLVAAGQETQYF.

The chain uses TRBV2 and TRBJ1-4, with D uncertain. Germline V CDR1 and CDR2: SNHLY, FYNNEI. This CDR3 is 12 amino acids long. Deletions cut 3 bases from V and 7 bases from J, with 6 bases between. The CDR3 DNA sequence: TGTGCCAGCAGTGAGGAGGGTGAAAAACTGTTTTTT. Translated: CASSEEGEKLFF. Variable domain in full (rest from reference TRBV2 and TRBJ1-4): EPEVTQTPSHQVTQMGQEVILRCVPISNHLYFYWYRQILGQKVEFLVSFYNNEISEKSEIFDDQFSVERPDGSNFTLKIRSTKLEDSAMYFCASSEEGEKLFFGSGTQLSVL.

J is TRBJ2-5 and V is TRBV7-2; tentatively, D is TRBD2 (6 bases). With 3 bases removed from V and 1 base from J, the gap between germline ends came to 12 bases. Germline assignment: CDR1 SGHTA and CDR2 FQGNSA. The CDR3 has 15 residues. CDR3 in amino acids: CASSFQGLPQETQYF. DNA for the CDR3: TGTGCCAGCAGCTTCCAGGGACTTCCCCAAGAGACCCAGTACTTC.

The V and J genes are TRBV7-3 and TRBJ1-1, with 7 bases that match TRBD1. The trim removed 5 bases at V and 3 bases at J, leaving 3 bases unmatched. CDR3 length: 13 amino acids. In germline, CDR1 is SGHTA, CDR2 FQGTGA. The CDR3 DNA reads TGTGCCAGCAGCGTCGACAGGGACACTGAAGCTTTCTTT. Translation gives CASSVDRDTEAFF.

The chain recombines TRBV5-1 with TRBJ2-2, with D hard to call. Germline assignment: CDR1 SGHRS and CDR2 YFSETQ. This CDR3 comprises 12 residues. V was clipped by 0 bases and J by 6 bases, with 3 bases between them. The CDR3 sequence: CASSLEPGELFF. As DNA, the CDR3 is TGCGCCAGCAGCTTGGAGCCCGGGGAGCTGTTTTTT.

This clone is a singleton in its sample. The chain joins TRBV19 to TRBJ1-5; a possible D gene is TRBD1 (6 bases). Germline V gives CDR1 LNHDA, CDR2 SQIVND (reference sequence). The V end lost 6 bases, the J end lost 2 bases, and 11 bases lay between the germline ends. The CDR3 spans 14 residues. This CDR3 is CASRRQAGNQPQHF. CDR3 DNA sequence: TGTGCCAGTAGGAGACAGGCGGGCAATCAGCCCCAGCATTTT.

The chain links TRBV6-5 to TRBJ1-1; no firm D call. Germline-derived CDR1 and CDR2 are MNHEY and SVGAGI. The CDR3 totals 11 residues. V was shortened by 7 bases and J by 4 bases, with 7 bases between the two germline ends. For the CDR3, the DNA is TGTGCCAGCAAGCGGAGCACTGAAGCTTTCTTT. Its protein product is CASKRSTEAFF.

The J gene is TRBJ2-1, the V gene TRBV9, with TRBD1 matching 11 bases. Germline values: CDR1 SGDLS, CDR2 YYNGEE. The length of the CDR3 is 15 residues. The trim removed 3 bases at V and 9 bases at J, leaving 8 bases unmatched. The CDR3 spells CASSAGQGGVVEQFF. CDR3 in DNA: TGTGCCAGCAGCGCGGGACAGGGGGGTGTGGTTGAGCAGTTCTTC.

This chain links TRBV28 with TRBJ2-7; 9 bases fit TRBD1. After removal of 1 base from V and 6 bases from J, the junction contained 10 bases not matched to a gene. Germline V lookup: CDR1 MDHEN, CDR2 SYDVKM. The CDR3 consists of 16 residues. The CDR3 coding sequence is TGTGCCAGCAGTTTATCCCGAGGGACAGGGTACTCCGAGCAGTACTTC. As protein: CASSLSRGTGYSEQYF.